Described below is a single T cell receptor (beta chain) sequence and its context. At one end the junction does not follow the germline gene, possibly because of a read error. Different DNA sequences within this sample yield the same CDR3. Assay: immunoSEQ multiplex PCR; the TCRdb copy retains only in-frame clones and omits some. The sample consists of some 61,000 clones, approximately 96% of them appearing once. The entry originates in a study of cytomegalovirus exposure and HLA in healthy donors. Germline CDR1 is SGDLS and CDR2 is YYNGEE. The CDR3 has 15 residues. Specimen: PBMCs. The sequence was collected from a woman younger than 35 in good health and CMV-seropositive. The V gene is TRBV9, the J gene TRBJ2-3; 9 bases are a match to TRBD2. CDR3 protein: CASSVAGTSTDTQYF. In nucleotides, the CDR3 is TGTGCCAGCAGCGTAGCAGGGACTAGCACCGATACGCAGTATTTT.